These 24 T cell receptor beta chains came from one sample sequenced in a study of CD8+ T cells in alopecia areata. It was cDNA, reverse transcribed from extracted RNA, that served as the sequencing template. Assay used: immunoSEQ multiplex PCR; TCRdb lists only in-frame clones, some missing. The sample includes around 160,000 clones, around 87% of them seen just once. The material was CD8+ T cells sorted from blood, obtained at week 0. All receptors come from a human donor with alopecia areata.

The chain couples TRBV12-5 to TRBJ2-1; 7 nucleotides agree with TRBD2. V lost 4 bases, J lost 7 bases, and 7 bases stayed unmatched. Germline V gives CDR1 LGHNT, CDR2 FRNRAP. The CDR3 totals 14 residues. The CDR3 nucleotides are TGTGCTAGTGGTTGGGGGGGATCAGGGAATGAGCAGTTCTTC. Protein: CASGWGGSGNEQFF. Filled out from reference TRBV12-5 and TRBJ2-1, the complete variable domain reads DARVTQTPRHKVTEMGQEVTMRCQPILGHNTVFWYRQTMMQGLELLAYFRNRAPLDDSGMPKDRFSAEMPDATLATLKIQPSEPRDSAVYFCASGWGGSGNEQFFGPGTRLTVL.

The chain carries TRBV7-9 and TRBJ2-2, with 14 positions matching TRBD2. CDR3 length equals 17 residues. Germline V gives CDR1 SEHNR, CDR2 FQNEAQ (reference sequence). V gave up 0 bases and J gave up 4 bases; unmatched junction bases: 1. The CDR3 DNA sequence: TGTGCCAGCAGCTTAGCGGGACTAGCGGGAGCCACCGGGGAGCTGTTTTTT. The encoded protein is CASSLAGLAGATGELFF. The whole variable domain, remainder taken from reference TRBV7-9 and TRBJ2-2, is DTGVSQNPRHKITKRGQNVTFRCDPISEHNRLYWYRQTLGQGPEFLTYFQNEAQLEKSRLLSDRFSAERPKGSFSTLEIQRTEQGDSAMYLCASSLAGLAGATGELFFGEGSRLTVL.

The rearrangement links TRBV29-1 to TRBJ2-6; the D is unclear. This CDR3 region has 15 residues. Germline-derived CDR1 and CDR2 are SQVTM and ANQGSEA. Trimming took 4 bases from V and 0 from J, leaving 10 bases between them. CDR3 DNA sequence: TGCAGCGTTGGGACCACAAGCTCTGGGGCCAACGTCCTGACTTTC. Its protein product is CSVGTTSSGANVLTF. Using reference TRBV29-1 and TRBJ2-6 for the parts outside the CDR3, the full variable domain is SAVISQKPSRDICQRGTSLTIQCQVDSQVTMMFWYRQQPGQSLTLIATANQGSEATYESGFVIDKFPISRPNLTFSTLTVSNMSPEDSSIYLCSVGTTSSGANVLTFGAGSRLTVL.

This chain links TRBV27 with TRBJ2-7; the D is unclear. The CDR3 totals 14 residues. V was trimmed by 1 base and J by 5 bases, leaving 12 bases between them. The germline gives CDR1 MNHEY, CDR2 SMNVEV (reference sequence). The CDR3 region is CASSLYGFVNEQYF. In DNA form, the CDR3 reads TGTGCCAGCAGTTTATACGGATTCGTCAACGAGCAGTACTTC.

This rearrangement joins TRBV27 to TRBJ2-5; tentatively, D is TRBD2 (6 bases). Germline CDR1 MNHEY, CDR2 SMNVEV (reference sequence). V was cut by 2 bases and J by 4 bases, with 11 bases left in between. The CDR3 extends over 14 amino acids. The CDR3 is CASSLDGGSETQYF. CDR3 nucleotide sequence: TGTGCCAGCAGTTTAGATGGAGGGTCAGAGACCCAGTACTTC.

The chain recombines TRBV9 with TRBJ1-2, with D uncertain. The ends were cut back, 5 bases at V and 4 bases at J, with 9 bases in the middle. The CDR3 length is 12 residues. Germline lookup yields CDR1 SGDLS and CDR2 YYNGEE. DNA of the CDR3: TGTGCCAGCAGGGGCAGGCCCTATGGCTACACCTTC. Protein: CASRGRPYGYTF.

This sequence joins TRBV23-1 and TRBJ2-5; D unresolved. TRBV23-1 is an ORF for which the function is uncertain. Trimming pared 4 bases from V and 4 bases from J, leaving 16 bases between. This CDR3 is 15 amino acids long. The DNA for the CDR3 is TGCGCCAGCAGTCCCCCGAAACGGCTAACAGAGACCCAGTACTTC. Translation: CASSPPKRLTETQYF.

The chain joins TRBV19 to TRBJ2-5; 9 bases agree with TRBD1. This CDR3 is 14 amino acids long. Losses at the gene ends were 3 bases for V and 5 bases for J; bases not matched to a gene: 4. In germline, CDR1 is LNHDA, CDR2 SQIVND (reference sequence). The chain's CDR3 is CASSMGQGGETQYF. In DNA form, the CDR3 reads TGTGCCAGTAGTATGGGACAGGGTGGGGAGACCCAGTACTTC.

The V gene is TRBV9, the J gene TRBJ1-1; D not certain. Germline V CDR1 and CDR2: SGDLS, YYNGEE. CDR3 size: 15 residues. Trimming left V 0 bases short and J 3 bases short, with 12 bases between. The CDR3 bases are TGTGCCAGCAGCGTAGGTCCACTGACATACACTGAAGCTTTCTTT. Encoded protein: CASSVGPLTYTEAFF.

This chain links TRBV4-1 with TRBJ2-7; D call uncertain. Germline values: CDR1 MGHRA, CDR2 YSYEKL. V was clipped by 1 base and J by 1 base, with 8 bases between them. The CDR3 has 14 residues. CDR3 amino acids: CASSQGTASYEQYF. The CDR3 nucleotides are TGCGCCAGCAGCCAAGGGACGGCATCCTACGAGCAGTACTTC.

The rearrangement joins TRBV6-1 to TRBJ2-7; D might be TRBD2 (6 bases). CDR1 is MNHNS and CDR2 is SASEGT in the germline V gene. The germline V and J ends were trimmed by 2 bases and 1 base, with 9 bases remaining between them. The CDR3 contains 14 residues. In nucleotides, the CDR3 is TGTGCCAGCAGTGAATGGGGGAGGTCCTACGAGCAGTACTTC. This codes for CASSEWGRSYEQYF.

This sequence joins TRBV11-2 and TRBJ1-2; D is perhaps TRBD1 (5 bases). V lost 4 bases and J 8 bases, leaving 20 bases between the germline ends. Germline-derived CDR1 and CDR2 are SGHAT and FQNNGV. The CDR3 totals 15 residues. The CDR3 DNA reads TGTGCCAGCAGCTCTCAATTTCTGGGGGATTTGGGCTACACCTTC. Protein sequence: CASSSQFLGDLGYTF.

Points on this clone: A read error may produce the germline difference seen at one junction end. This CDR3 is also generated by other DNA sequences in the sample. This chain connects TRBV6-4 to TRBJ1-1; D not resolved. CDR1 is MRHNA and CDR2 is SNTAGT in the germline V gene. The CDR3 runs 14 residues. The chain's CDR3 is CASSPSGENTEAFF. CDR3 nucleotides: TGTGCCAGCAGTCCTAGTGGAGAGAACACTGAAGCTTTCTTC.

The chain couples TRBV30 to TRBJ2-1, with TRBD1 matching 8 bases. V trimming: 4 bases; J trimming: 3 bases; junction bases outside the gene matches: 2. The length of the CDR3 is 13 residues. Germline CDR1 is GTSNPN and CDR2 is SVGIG (reference sequence). As DNA, the CDR3 is TGTGCCTGGACCGGGACAGGCTACAATGAGCAGTTCTTC. Its protein is CAWTGTGYNEQFF. The full variable domain, rest sourced from reference TRBV30 and TRBJ2-1, is SQTIHQWPATLVQPVGSPLSLECTVEGTSNPNLYWYRQAAGRGLQLLFYSVGIGQISSEVPQNLSASRPQDRQFILSSKKLLLSDSGFYLCAWTGTGYNEQFFGPGTRLTVL.

The chain combines TRBV7-9 with TRBJ1-1; 10 nucleotides align to TRBD1. This CDR3 contains 13 residues. Trimming cost V 1 base and J 11 bases; bases outside gene matches: 4. Germline V lookup: CDR1 SEHNR, CDR2 FQNEAQ (reference sequence). Written as DNA, the CDR3 is TGTGCCAGCAGCTTAGAATCGGGACAGGGGGCTTTCTTT. Translated, it gives CASSLESGQGAFF. Combining the CDR3 with reference TRBV7-9 and TRBJ1-1 gives the whole variable domain DTGVSQNPRHKITKRGQNVTFRCDPISEHNRLYWYRQTLGQGPEFLTYFQNEAQLEKSRLLSDRFSAERPKGSFSTLEIQRTEQGDSAMYLCASSLESGQGAFFGQGTRLTVV.

This sequence joins TRBV6-1 and TRBJ2-7, with 11 bases that match TRBD1. The CDR3 extends over 16 amino acids. CDR1 and CDR2 (germline): MNHNS, SASEGT. After removal of 2 bases from V and 6 bases from J, the junction contained 9 bases not matched to a gene. Here the CDR3 reads CASSEKPGQGGSEQYF. The CDR3, as DNA: TGTGCCAGCAGTGAAAAGCCGGGACAGGGGGGATCCGAGCAGTACTTC.

The chain combines TRBV20-1 with TRBJ2-1; weak D call: TRBD1 (7 bases). CDR3 size: 11 residues. V was trimmed by 5 bases and J by 6 bases, leaving 8 bases between them. CDR1 and CDR2 (germline): DFQATT, SNEGSKA (reference sequence). The CDR3 loop is CSAQGGNEQFF. The DNA for the CDR3 is TGCAGTGCTCAGGGGGGCAATGAGCAGTTCTTC.

This clone showed up just a few times. The V and J genes are TRBV6-5 and TRBJ2-1; TRBD1 might be the D (5 bases). V gave up 5 bases and J gave up 5 bases, with 10 bases separating them. Per the germline V gene, CDR1 is MNHEY and CDR2 is SVGAGI. The CDR3 is 13 residues long. CDR3 sequence reads: CASSPDSHNEQFF. CDR3 coding DNA: TGTGCCAGCAGTCCCGACAGCCACAATGAGCAGTTCTTC.

V gene TRBV6-1 combines with J gene TRBJ1-1; possibly TRBD1 for D (6 bases). V was cut by 7 bases and J by 5 bases, with 20 bases left in between. Germline V CDR1 and CDR2: MNHNS, SASEGT. The length of the CDR3 is 15 residues. Here the CDR3 reads CASTIVAGDKTEAFF. Here the CDR3 DNA reads TGTGCCAGCACCATAGTGGCCGGGGACAAAACTGAAGCTTTCTTT.

The rearrangement links TRBV27 to TRBJ2-1; a weak D match, TRBD1 (6 bases). The V gene's germline CDR1 is MNHEY and CDR2 SMNVEV (reference sequence). Trimming left V 5 bases short and J 2 bases short, with 13 bases between. The length of the CDR3 is 15 residues. This CDR3 reads CASSPGQPTYNEQFF. For the CDR3, the DNA is TGTGCCAGCAGTCCCGGACAGCCCACCTACAATGAGCAGTTCTTC.

V and J are TRBV5-1 and TRBJ2-1; no clear D. The CDR3 covers 14 residues. Trimming left V 0 bases short and J 3 bases short, with 7 bases between. The V gene's germline CDR1 is SGHRS and CDR2 YFSETQ. The CDR3 DNA is TGCGCCAGCAGCTTGGATTCCATCTACAATGAGCAGTTCTTC. Protein product: CASSLDSIYNEQFF.

To note about this clone: The sample has other DNA sequences that encode this CDR3 too. V gene TRBV7-9 combines with J gene TRBJ2-5, with 7 bases aligning to TRBD2. The CDR3 consists of 14 residues. Germline V gene lookup returns CDR1 SEHNR and CDR2 FQNEAQ (reference sequence). Trimming cost V 0 bases and J 2 bases; bases outside gene matches: 0. CDR3 DNA sequence: TGTGCCAGCAGCTTAGCGGGAGGGCAAGAGACCCAGTACTTC. Translated, it gives CASSLAGGQETQYF.

The gene calls are TRBV2 and TRBJ2-1, with 9 bases lining up with TRBD2. Germline CDR1 SNHLY, CDR2 FYNNEI. V was clipped by 5 bases and J by 0 bases; unmatched bases: 5. The CDR3 contains 16 residues. Written as DNA, the CDR3 is TGTGCCAGCAGTTTCCTAGCGGGGAGCTCCTACAATGAGCAGTTCTTC. It specifies CASSFLAGSSYNEQFF.

This chain uses TRBV27 with TRBJ2-5; TRBD2 agrees at 13 bases. Matching the DNA end better, TRBJ2-7 makes the J call doubtful. This CDR3 contains 14 residues. From germline, CDR1 is MNHEY and CDR2 SMNVEV (reference sequence). This CDR3 reads CASRLAGGSGEQYF. CDR3 sequence (DNA): TGTGCCAGCAGACTAGCGGGAGGGTCGGGCGAGCAGTACTTC.